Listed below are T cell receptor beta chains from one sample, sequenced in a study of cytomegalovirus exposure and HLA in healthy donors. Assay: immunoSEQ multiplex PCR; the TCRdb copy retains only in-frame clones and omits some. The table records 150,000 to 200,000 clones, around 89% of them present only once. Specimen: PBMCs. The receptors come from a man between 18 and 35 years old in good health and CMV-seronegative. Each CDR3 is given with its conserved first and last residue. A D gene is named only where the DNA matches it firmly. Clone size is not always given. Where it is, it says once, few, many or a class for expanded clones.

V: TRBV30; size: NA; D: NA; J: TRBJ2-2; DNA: TGTGCCTGGACCCTGGGGGGTGGCACCGGGGAGCTGTTTTTT; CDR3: CAWTLGGGTGELFF
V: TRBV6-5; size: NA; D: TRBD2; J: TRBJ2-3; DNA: TGTGCCAGCACCGTTAGCGGGGGGGCCCCAGATACGCAGTATTTT; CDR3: CASTVSGGAPDTQYF
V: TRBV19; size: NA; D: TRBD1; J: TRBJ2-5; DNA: TGTGCCAGTCATGGACAGGGGAGGGAGACCCAGTACTTC; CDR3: CASHGQGRETQYF
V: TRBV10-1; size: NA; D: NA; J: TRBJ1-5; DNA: TGCGCCAGCAGTGGGGGAGGAAATCAGCCCCAGCATTTT; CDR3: CASSGGGNQPQHF
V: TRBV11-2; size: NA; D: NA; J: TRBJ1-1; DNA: TGTGCCAGCAGCTTAGTAGTTGGCACTGAAGCTTTCTTT; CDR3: CASSLVVGTEAFF
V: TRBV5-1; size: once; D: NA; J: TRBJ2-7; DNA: TGCGCCAGCAGCTTGGCCTGGGCAGGCTCCTACGAGCAGTACTTC; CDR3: CASSLAWAGSYEQYF
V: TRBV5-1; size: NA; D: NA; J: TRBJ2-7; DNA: TGCGCCACTAGCCAAAGAGAAGGAGGGCTCGAGCAGTACTTC; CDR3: CATSQREGGLEQYF
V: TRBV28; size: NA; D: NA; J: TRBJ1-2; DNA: TGTGCCAGCAGTTCAGCGGGGGGGCAGAACTATGGCTACACCTTC; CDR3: CASSSAGGQNYGYTF
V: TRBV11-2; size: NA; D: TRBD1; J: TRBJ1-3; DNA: TGTGCCAGCAGCAAGCGACAGGGTACTGGAAACACCATATATTTT; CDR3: CASSKRQGTGNTIYF
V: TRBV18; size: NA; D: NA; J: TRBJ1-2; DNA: TGTGCCAGCTCGCCGGGAGCCGGGGACTATGGCTACACCTTC; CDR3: CASSPGAGDYGYTF
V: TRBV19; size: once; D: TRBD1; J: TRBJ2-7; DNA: TGTGCCAGTAGGGACAGGAGCTCCTACGAGCAGTACTTC; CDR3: CASRDRSSYEQYF
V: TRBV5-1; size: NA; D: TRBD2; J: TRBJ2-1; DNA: TGCGCCAGCAGCAGGGCCGGGACTAGCGGGATGAATGAGCAGTTCTTC; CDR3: CASSRAGTSGMNEQFF
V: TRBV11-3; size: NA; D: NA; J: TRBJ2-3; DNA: TGTGCCAGCAGCTTAATCGGAGCGTCAGATACGCAGTATTTT; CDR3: CASSLIGASDTQYF
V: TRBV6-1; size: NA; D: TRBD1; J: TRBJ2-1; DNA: TGTGCCAGCACTTGGGACAGGGGAGGGCAGTTCTTC; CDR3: CASTWDRGGQFF
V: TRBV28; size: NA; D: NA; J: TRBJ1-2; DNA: TGTGCCAGCAGTCTAGGGGGGGCGCGGGGTGGCTACACCTTC; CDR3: CASSLGGARGGYTF
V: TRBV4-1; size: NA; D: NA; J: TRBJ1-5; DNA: TGCGCCAGCAGCCAAGCGGGACTCGGAAACAATCAGCCCCAGCATTTT; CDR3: CASSQAGLGNNQPQHF
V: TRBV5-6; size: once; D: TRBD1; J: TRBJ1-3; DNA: TGTGCCAGCAGCATAGGACAGGGGGTGGTTGGAAACACCATATATTTT; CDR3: CASSIGQGVVGNTIYF
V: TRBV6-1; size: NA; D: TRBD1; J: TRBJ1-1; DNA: TGTGCCAGCAGGACCAGGGGGACCAGGGCCACTGAAGCTTTCTTT; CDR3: CASRTRGTRATEAFF
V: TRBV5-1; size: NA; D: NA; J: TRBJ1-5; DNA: TGCGCCACCGTGAGGCAGCCCCAGCATTTT; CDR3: CATVRQPQHF
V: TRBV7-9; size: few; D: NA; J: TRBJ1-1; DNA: TGTGCCAGCAGCTTGAAATACGACCAGGCTGAAGCTTTCTTT; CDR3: CASSLKYDQAEAFF
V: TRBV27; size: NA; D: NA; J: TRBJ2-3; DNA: TGTGCCAGCAGTCTCTCCGAGACCGAACTAAACACAGATACGCAGTATTTT; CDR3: CASSLSETELNTDTQYF
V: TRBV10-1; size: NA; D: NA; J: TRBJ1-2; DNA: TGCGCCAGCAGAGAGGAGTTGAGTAACTATGGCTACACCTTC; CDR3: CASREELSNYGYTF
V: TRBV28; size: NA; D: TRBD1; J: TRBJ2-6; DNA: TGTGCCAGCAGTCCTCGACAGGGGGCAAGATCTGGGGCCAACGTCCTGACTTTC; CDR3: CASSPRQGARSGANVLTF
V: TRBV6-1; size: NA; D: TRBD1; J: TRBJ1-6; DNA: TGTGCCAGCAGTAATGGGACAGCGAATTCACCCCTCCACTTT; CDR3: CASSNGTANSPLHF
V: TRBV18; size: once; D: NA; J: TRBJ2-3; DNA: TGTGCCAGCTCACCTCGGGGGACCGGCGGCACAGATACGCAGTATTTT; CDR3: CASSPRGTGGTDTQYF
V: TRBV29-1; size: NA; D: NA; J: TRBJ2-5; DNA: TGCAGCGTTGAAGATCGGGGGTGGGAGACCCAGTACTTC; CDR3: CSVEDRGWETQYF
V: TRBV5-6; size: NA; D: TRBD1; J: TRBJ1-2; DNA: TGTGCCAGCAGCCTGGACAGGGTCGGCTATGGCTACACCTTC; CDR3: CASSLDRVGYGYTF
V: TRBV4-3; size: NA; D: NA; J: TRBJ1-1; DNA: TGCGCCAGCAGCGGAATGGGAACAGGGTTCTCTGAAGCTTTCTTT; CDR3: CASSGMGTGFSEAFF
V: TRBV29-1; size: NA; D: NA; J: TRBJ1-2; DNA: TGCAGCGTTCGAGGGATCAACTATGGCTACACCTTC; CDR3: CSVRGINYGYTF
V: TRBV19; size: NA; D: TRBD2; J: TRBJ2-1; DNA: TGTGCCAGTAGTATAGGGACTAGAACTTCTCATGAGCAGTTCTTC; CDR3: CASSIGTRTSHEQFF
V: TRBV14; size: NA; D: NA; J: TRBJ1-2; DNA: TGTGCCAGCAGCCAAGGGGCCCGGGGCTATGGCTACACCTTC; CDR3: CASSQGARGYGYTF
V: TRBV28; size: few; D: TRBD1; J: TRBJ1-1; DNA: TGTGCCATCCTAGGACAGGGAGAGGGCACTGAAGCTTTCTTT; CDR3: CAILGQGEGTEAFF
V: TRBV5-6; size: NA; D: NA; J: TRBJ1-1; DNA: TGTGCCAGCAGCTTGGTAGTCGGTGAAGCTTTCTTT; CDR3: CASSLVVGEAFF
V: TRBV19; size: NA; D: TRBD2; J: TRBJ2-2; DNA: TGTGCCAGTAGTATAGATATCGGACTAGCGGGGAACACCGGGGAGCTGTTTTTT; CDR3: CASSIDIGLAGNTGELFF
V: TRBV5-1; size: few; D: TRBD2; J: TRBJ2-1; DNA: TGCGCCAGCAGCTCGACTAGCGGGAGGGCCGGACCCAATGAGCAGTTCTTC; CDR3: CASSSTSGRAGPNEQFF
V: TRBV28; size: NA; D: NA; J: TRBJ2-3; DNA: TGTGCCAGCACCTTGACAGACACAGATACGCAGTATTTT; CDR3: CASTLTDTDTQYF
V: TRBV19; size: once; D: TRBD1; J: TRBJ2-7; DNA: TGTGCCAGTAGTAGGGACAGGGATCACTACGAGCAGTACTTC; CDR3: CASSRDRDHYEQYF
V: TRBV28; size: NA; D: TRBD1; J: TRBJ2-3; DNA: TGTGCCAGCAGTTTAGAGGGGGCGGGTGCAGATACGCAGTATTTT; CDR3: CASSLEGAGADTQYF
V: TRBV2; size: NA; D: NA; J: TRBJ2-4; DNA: TGTGCCAGCAGGAATGAAGCCCTAACGACCAAAAACATTCAGTACTTC; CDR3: CASRNEALTTKNIQYF
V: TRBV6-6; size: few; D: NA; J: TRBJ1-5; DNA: TGTGCCAGCAGTTACCTATCGGATCAGCCCCAGCATTTT; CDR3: CASSYLSDQPQHF
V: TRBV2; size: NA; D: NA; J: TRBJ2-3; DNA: TGTGCCAGCAGTGAGAGGAACCAGGGGACAGATACGCAGTATTTT; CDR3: CASSERNQGTDTQYF
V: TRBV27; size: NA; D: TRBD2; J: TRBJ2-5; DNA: TGTGCCAGCAGCTTTAGCGGGGGGCACCAAGAGACCCAGTACTTC; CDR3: CASSFSGGHQETQYF
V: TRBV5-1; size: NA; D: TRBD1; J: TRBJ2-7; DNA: TGCGCCAGCAGCCTGGGACAGGGGGACTACGAGCAGTACTTC; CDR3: CASSLGQGDYEQYF
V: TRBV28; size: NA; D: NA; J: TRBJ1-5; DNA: TGTGCCAGCAGCAGCAGGGGAGAGGTTCAGCCCCAGCATTTT; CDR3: CASSSRGEVQPQHF
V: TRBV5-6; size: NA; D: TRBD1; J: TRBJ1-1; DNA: TGTGCCAGCAGCTGGACCGGGACAGGGTTGATGAACACTGAAGCTTTCTTT; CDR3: CASSWTGTGLMNTEAFF
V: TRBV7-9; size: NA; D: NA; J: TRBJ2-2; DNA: TGTGCCAGCAGCTTAGACGGGAAAACAAACACCGGGGAGCTGTTTTTT; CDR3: CASSLDGKTNTGELFF
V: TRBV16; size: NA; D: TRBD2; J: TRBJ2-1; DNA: TGTGCCAGCAGCCAAGAGTTTGGGACTAGCGGGGGGAATGAGCAGTTCTTC; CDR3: CASSQEFGTSGGNEQFF
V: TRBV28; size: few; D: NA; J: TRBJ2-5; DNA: TGTGCCAGCAGTTTGGCAGGGACCGCGGGGGAGACCCAGTACTTC; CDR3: CASSLAGTAGETQYF
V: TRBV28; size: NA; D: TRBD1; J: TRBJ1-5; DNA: TGTGCCAGCAGTCCAATCAGGGGGGGCAATCAGCCCCAGCATTTT; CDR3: CASSPIRGGNQPQHF
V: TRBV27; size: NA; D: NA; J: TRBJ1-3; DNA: TGTGCCAGCAGTTTCTCAGGGGTTTCTGGAAACACCATATATTTT; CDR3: CASSFSGVSGNTIYF
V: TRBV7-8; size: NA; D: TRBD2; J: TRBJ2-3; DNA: TGTGCCAGCAGCGCTCGACTAGCGGGAGTAGGGGATACGCAGTATTTT; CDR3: CASSARLAGVGDTQYF
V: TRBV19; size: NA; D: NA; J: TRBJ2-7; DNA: TGTGCCAGTAGTATTGGAACAGGAAGCTACGAGCAGTACTTC; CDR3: CASSIGTGSYEQYF
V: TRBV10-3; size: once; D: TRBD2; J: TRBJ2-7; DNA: TGTGCCATCAGGAAGGAGGGAGGGGAAGGATACGAGCAGTACTTC; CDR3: CAIRKEGGEGYEQYF
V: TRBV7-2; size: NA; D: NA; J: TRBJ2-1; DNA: TGTGCCAGCGGCTTGGCGGGGTACCACAATGAGCAGTTCTTC; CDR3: CASGLAGYHNEQFF
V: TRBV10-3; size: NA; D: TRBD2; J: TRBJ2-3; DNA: TGTGCCATCAGTGAACCCATGACTAGCGGGAGCACAGATACGCAGTATTTT; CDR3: CAISEPMTSGSTDTQYF
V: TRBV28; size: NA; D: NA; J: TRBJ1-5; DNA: TGTGCCAGCAGTTTCGGTGATGGCAATCAGCCCCAGCATTTT; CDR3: CASSFGDGNQPQHF
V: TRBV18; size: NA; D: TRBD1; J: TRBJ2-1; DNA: TGTGCCAGCTCACACCCGGGACAGGGGGATGGTGAGCAGTTCTTC; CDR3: CASSHPGQGDGEQFF